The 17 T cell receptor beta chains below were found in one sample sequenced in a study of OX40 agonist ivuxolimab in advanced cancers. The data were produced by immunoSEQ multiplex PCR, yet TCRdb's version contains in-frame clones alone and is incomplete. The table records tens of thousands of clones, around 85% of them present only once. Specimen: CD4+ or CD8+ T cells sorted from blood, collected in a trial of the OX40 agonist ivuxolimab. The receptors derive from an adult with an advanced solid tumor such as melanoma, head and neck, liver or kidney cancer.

CDR3 region: CASSHSGSGYTGELFF. The CDR3 DNA reads TGTGCCAGCAGTCATAGCGGGAGCGGGTACACCGGGGAGCTGTTTTTT. The V and J genes are TRBV27 and TRBJ2-2, with 9 bases aligning to TRBD2. Trimming took 5 bases from V and 3 from J; bases not matched to a gene: 7. The CDR3 has 16 amino acids. Germline loops: CDR1 MNHEY, CDR2 SMNVEV (reference sequence).

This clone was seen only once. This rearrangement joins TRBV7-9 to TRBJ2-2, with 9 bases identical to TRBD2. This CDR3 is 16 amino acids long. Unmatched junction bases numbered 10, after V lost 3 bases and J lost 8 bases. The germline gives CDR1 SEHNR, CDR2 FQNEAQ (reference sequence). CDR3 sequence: CASSFSSGRAKGELFF. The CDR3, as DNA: TGTGCCAGCAGCTTTAGTAGCGGGAGAGCAAAAGGGGAGCTGTTTTTT.

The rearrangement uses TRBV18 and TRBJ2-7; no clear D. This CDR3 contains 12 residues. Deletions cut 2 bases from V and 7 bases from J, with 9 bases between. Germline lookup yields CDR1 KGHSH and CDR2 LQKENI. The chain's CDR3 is CASSPDRSEQYF. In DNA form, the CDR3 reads TGTGCCAGCTCACCAGACCGCTCGGAGCAGTACTTC.

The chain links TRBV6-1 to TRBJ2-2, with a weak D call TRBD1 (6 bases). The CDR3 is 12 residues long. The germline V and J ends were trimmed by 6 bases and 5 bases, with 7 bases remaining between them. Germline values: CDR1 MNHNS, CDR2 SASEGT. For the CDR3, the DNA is TGTGCCAGCAGACAGGGAACCGGGGAGCTGTTTTTT. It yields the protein CASRQGTGELFF.

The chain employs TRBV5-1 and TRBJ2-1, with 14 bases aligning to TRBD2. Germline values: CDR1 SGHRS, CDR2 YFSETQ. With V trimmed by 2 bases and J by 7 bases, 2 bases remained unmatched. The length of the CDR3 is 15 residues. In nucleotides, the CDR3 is TGCGCCAGCAGCTTTGGACTAGCGGGAGGAAATGAGCAGTTCTTC. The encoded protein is CASSFGLAGGNEQFF.

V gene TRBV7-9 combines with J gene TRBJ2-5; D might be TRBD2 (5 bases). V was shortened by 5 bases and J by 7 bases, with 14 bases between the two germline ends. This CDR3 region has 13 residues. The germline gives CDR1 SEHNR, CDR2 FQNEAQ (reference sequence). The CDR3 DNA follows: TGTGCCAGCAGCCCCAAACCTGAGGGGACCCAGTACTTC. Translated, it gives CASSPKPEGTQYF.

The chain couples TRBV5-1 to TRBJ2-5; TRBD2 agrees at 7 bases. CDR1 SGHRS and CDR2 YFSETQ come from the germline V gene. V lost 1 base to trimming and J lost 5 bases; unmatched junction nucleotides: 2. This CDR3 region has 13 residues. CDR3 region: CASSLQGGETQYF. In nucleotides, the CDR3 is TGCGCCAGCAGCTTGCAGGGAGGGGAGACCCAGTACTTC.

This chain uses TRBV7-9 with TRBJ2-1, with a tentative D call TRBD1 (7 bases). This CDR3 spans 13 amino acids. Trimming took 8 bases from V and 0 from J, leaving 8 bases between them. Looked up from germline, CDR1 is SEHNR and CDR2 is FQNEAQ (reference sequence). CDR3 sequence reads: CASQGGSYNEQFF. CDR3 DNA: TGTGCCAGCCAGGGGGGCTCCTACAATGAGCAGTTCTTC.

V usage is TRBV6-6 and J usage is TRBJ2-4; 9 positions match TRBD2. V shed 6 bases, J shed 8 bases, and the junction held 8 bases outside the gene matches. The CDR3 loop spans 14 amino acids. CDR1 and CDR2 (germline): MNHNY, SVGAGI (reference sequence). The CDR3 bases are TGTGCCAGCAGCTCTAGCGGGATTGAGTACATTCAGTACTTC. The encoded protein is CASSSSGIEYIQYF.

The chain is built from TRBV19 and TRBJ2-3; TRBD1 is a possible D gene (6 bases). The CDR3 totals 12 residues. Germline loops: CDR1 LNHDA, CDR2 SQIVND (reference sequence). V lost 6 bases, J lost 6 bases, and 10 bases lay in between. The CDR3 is CASSHRVDTQYF. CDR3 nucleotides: TGTGCCAGTAGCCACAGGGTGGATACGCAGTATTTT.

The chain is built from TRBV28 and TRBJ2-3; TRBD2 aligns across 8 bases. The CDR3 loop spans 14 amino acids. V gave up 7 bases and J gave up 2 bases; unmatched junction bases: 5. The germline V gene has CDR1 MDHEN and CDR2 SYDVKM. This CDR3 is CASTRTSSTDTQYF. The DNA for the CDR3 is TGTGCCAGCACAAGGACTAGCTCCACAGATACGCAGTATTTT.

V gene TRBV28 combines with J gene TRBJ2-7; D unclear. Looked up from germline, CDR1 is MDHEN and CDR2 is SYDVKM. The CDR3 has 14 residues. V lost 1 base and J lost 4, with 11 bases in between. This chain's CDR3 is CASSLFPSGYEQYF. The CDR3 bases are TGTGCCAGCAGTTTATTTCCCTCCGGGTACGAGCAGTACTTC.

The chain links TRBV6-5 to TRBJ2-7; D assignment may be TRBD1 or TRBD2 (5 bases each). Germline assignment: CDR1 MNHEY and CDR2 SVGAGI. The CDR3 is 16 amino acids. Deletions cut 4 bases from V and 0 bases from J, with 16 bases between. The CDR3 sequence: CASSFSGTGNSYEQYF. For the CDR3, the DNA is TGTGCCAGCAGTTTCTCGGGGACGGGGAACTCCTACGAGCAGTACTTC.

CDR3 nucleotides: TGCGCCAGCAGCTCCCAGGGCTCCTCTCGGGGCAATGAGCAGTTCTTC. It encodes CASSSQGSSRGNEQFF. The chain carries TRBV10-1 and TRBJ2-1; D may match TRBD1 or TRBD2 (5 bases each). Looked up from germline, CDR1 is WNHNN and CDR2 is SYGVQD (reference sequence). The V end was cut by 6 bases, the J end by 6 bases, with 21 bases between. CDR3 length equals 16 residues.

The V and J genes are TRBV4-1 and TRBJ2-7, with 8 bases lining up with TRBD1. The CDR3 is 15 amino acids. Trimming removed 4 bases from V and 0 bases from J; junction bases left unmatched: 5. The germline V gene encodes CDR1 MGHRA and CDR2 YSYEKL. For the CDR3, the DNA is TGCGCCAGCAGCCTCGCAGGGGGCGCCTCCTACGAGCAGTACTTC. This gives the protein CASSLAGGASYEQYF.

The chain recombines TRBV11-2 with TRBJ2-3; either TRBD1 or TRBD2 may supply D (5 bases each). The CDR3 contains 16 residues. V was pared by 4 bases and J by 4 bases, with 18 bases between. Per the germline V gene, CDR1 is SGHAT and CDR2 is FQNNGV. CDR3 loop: CASSYSRDAYSDTQYF. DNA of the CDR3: TGTGCCAGCAGCTACTCCAGGGACGCCTATTCAGATACGCAGTATTTT. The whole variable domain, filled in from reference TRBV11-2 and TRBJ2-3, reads EAGVAQSPRYKIIEKRQSVAFWCNPISGHATLYWYQQILGQGPKLLIQFQNNGVVDDSQLPKDRFSAERLKGVDSTLKIQPAKLEDSAVYLCASSYSRDAYSDTQYFGPGTRLTVL.

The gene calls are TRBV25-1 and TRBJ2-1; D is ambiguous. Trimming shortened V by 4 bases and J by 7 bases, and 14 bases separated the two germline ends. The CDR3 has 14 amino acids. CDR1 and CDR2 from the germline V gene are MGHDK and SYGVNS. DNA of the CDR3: TGTGCCAGCAGTGGTCCAGCCGGCAGGAATGAGCAGTTCTTC. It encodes CASSGPAGRNEQFF.